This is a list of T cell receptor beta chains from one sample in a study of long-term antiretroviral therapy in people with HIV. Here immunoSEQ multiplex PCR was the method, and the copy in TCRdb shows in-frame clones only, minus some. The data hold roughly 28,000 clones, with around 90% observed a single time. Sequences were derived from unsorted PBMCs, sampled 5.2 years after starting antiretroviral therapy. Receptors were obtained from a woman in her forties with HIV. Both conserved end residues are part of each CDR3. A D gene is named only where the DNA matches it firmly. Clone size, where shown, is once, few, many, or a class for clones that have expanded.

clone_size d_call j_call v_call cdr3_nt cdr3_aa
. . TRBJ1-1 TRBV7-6 TGTGCCAGCAGCGCAGGGAATCTTGCTGCGGGCACTGAAGCTTTCTTT CASSAGNLAAGTEAFF
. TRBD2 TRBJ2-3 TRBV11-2 TGTGCCAGCAGCTTAGCCCGTCTAGCGGACACTAGCACAGATACGCAGTATTTT CASSLARLADTSTDTQYF
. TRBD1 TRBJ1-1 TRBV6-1 TGTGCCAGCAGTGCTTGGGACAGGGGAGGGACTGAAGCTTTCTTT CASSAWDRGGTEAFF
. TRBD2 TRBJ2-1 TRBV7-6 TGTGCCAGCAGCTTAGGCCTAGCGGGGAACAATGAGCAGTTCTTC CASSLGLAGNNEQFF
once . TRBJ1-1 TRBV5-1 TGCGCCAGCAGCCAAGACAGGATGAACACTGAAGCTTTCTTT CASSQDRMNTEAFF
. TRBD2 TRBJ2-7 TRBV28 TGTGCCAGCAGGGAAGCGGGATCCGAGCAGTACTTC CASREAGSEQYF
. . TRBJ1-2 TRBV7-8 TGTGCCAGCAGTGGGGGGCCCCATGGCTACACCTTC CASSGGPHGYTF
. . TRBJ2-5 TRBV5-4 TGTGCCAGCAGCTTGGGACAGTTAGAGACCCAGTACTTC CASSLGQLETQYF
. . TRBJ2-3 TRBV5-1 TGCGCCAGCGGGGGGGGGCGTATCACAGATACGCAGTATTTT CASGGGRITDTQYF
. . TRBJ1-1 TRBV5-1 TGCGCCAGCAGCCTCGCCCCTGGGGGCGGAACTGAAGCTTTCTTT CASSLAPGGGTEAFF
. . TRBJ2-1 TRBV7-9 TGTGCCAGCACGGGCGATCTCTATGAGCAGTTCTTC CASTGDLYEQFF
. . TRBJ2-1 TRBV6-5 TGTGCCAGCTCAGGACAGATGAATGAGCAGTTCTTC CASSGQMNEQFF
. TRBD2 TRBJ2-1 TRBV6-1 TGTGCCAGCAGGGTACTAGCGGGAGAAGATGAGCAGTTCTTC CASRVLAGEDEQFF
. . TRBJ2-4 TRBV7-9 TGTGCCAGCAGCTTAGCGGAAGTCTTGGGCGGGAAAAACATTCAGTACTTC CASSLAEVLGGKNIQYF
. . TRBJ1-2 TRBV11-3 TGTGCCAGCAGCTTATCTGGATCTGGCTACACCTTC CASSLSGSGYTF
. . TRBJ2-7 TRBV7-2 TGTGCCAGCAGCTTAGACGGCTTCTCCTCCTACGAGCAGTACTTC CASSLDGFSSYEQYF
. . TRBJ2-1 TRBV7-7 TGTGCCAGCAGCCCACTCGGGGATTACAATGAGCAGTTCTTC CASSPLGDYNEQFF
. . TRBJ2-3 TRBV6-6 TGTGCCAGCAGTTACGGAGATCGGGACCGCACAGATACGCAGTATTTT CASSYGDRDRTDTQYF
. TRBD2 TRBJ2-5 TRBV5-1 TGCGCCAGCAGCTCCCCCCTAGCGGGAGGGGAGACCCAGTACTTC CASSSPLAGGETQYF
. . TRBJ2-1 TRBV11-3 TGTGCCAGCAGCCCTCTCATAACAGGGAGTGTCAATGAGCAGTTCTTC CASSPLITGSVNEQFF
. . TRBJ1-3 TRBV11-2 TGTGCCAGCAGCTTCTCCTCTGGAAACACCATATATTTT CASSFSSGNTIYF
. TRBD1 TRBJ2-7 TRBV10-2 TGCGCCAGCAGTGAGGGACAGGGAGATACCTACGAGCAGTACTTC CASSEGQGDTYEQYF
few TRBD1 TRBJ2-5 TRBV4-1 TGCGCCAGCAGTTCAAGTCCCCCCGGACAGGGGGAAGAGACCCAGTACTTC CASSSSPPGQGEETQYF
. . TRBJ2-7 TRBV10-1 TGCGCCAGCAGTGAGTCCGGGGCACCCTACGAGCAGTACTTC CASSESGAPYEQYF
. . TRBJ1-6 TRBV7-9 TGTGCCAGCAGCGACGCTACACCCAATTCACCCCTCCACTTT CASSDATPNSPLHF
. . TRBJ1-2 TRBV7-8 TGTGCCAGCAGCTTAGGGAGGGGCGGGATAAATGGCTACACCTTC CASSLGRGGINGYTF
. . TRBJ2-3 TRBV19 TGTGCCAGTAGTTGGCAGGACTCAGATACGCAGTATTTT CASSWQDSDTQYF
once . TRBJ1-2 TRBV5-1 TGCGCCAGCAGCTTGCAAGAAACCGCGGCACAAAGCAACACCTTC CASSLQETAAQSNTF
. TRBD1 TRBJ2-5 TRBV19 TGTGCCACCGCTACCGGGACAGCCACTCATTCGGCAGAGACCCAGTACTTC CATATGTATHSAETQYF
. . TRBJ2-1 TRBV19 TGTGCCAGTAGTATAATGCGGTCACAGTACAATGAGCAGTTCTTC CASSIMRSQYNEQFF
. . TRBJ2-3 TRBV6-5 TGTGCCAGCACCCCTCCGGGGGCGGGGAAAGATACGCAGTATTTT CASTPPGAGKDTQYF
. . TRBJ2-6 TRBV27 TGTGCCAGCAGTTTAAGAGGACAGACGGCCCCTGGGGCCAACGTCCTGACTTTC CASSLRGQTAPGANVLTF
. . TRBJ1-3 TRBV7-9 TGTGCCAGCAGAGATTGGGGGAACAGAAACACCATATATTTT CASRDWGNRNTIYF
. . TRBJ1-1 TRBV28 TGTGCCAGCAGTTTTCGCAGTATCATGAACACTGAAGCTTTCTTT CASSFRSIMNTEAFF
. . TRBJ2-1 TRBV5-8 TGTGCCAGCAGCTTGGTACGGGGGCTGGGGTATGAGCAGTTCTTC CASSLVRGLGYEQFF
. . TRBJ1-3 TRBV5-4 TGTGCCAGCAGCCCTGGGGGAAGCTCTGGAAACACCATATATTTT CASSPGGSSGNTIYF
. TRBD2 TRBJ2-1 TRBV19 TGTGCCAGTAGGGGGGGACTAGCGGGAAACGAGCAGTTCTTC CASRGGLAGNEQFF
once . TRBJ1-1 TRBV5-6 TGTGCCAGCAGCTTGGTTGGGATGAACACTGAAGCTTTCTTT CASSLVGMNTEAFF
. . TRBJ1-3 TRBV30 TGTGCCTGGAGTGTACTTGTGGGGGGCCGTCGGAACACCATATATTTT CAWSVLVGGRRNTIYF
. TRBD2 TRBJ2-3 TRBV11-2 TGTGCCAGCAGCTGGTTAGCGGGGGGCCCGAACATCGCAGATACGCAGTATTTT CASSWLAGGPNIADTQYF
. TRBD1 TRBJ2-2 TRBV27 TGTGCCAGCAGTTATACGACAGGGAAGAACACCGGGGAGCTGTTTTTT CASSYTTGKNTGELFF
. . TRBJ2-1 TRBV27 TGTGCCAGCAGTTTATCTGGGGGAAACTCCTACAATGAGCAGTTCTTC CASSLSGGNSYNEQFF
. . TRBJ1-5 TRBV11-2 TGTGCCAGCAGCTTAGTGGCAGCGGATAGCAATCAGCCCCAGCATTTT CASSLVAADSNQPQHF
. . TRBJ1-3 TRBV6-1 TGTGCCAGCAGTGAAGTAGGCGGGGGGCCTGGAAACACCATATATTTT CASSEVGGGPGNTIYF
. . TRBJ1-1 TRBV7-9 TGTGCCAGCAGCTTAGGGTTGGCTGAAGCTTTCTTT CASSLGLAEAFF
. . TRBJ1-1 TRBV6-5 TGTGCCAGCAGTTACGCGGGCCTTGAAGCTTTCTTT CASSYAGLEAFF
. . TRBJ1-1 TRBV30 TGTGCCTGGAGTGAGGGAGGGGATGCTTTCTTT CAWSEGGDAFF
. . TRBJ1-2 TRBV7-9 TGTGCCAGCAGCTACATCGGGAAAGGGGGTGGCTACACCTTC CASSYIGKGGGYTF
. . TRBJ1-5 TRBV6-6 TGTGCCGCCCGGGGCTCAGGTCAGCCCCAGCATTTT CAARGSGQPQHF
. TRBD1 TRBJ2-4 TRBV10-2 TGCGCCAGCAGTGAGGGACAGGGGGAGCTAGCCAAAAACATTCAGTACTTC CASSEGQGELAKNIQYF
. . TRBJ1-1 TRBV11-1 TGTGCCAGCAGCTTAGTGATAGGCTACACTGAAGCTTTCTTT CASSLVIGYTEAFF
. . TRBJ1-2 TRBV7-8 TGTGCCAGCAGTCTCCGGGAGGCCTATGGCTACACCTTC CASSLREAYGYTF
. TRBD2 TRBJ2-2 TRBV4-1 TGCGCCAGCAGCGATAGCGGGGGGGCAAACGTCGGGGAGCTGTTTTTT CASSDSGGANVGELFF
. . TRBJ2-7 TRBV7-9 TGTGCCAGCAGCTTAGGAGGAAGAAGCTACGAGCAGTACTTC CASSLGGRSYEQYF
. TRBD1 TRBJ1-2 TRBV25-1 TGTGCCAGCAGTGAGGCAACAGGGGGGGGGTATGGCTACACCTTC CASSEATGGGYGYTF
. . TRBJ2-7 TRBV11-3 TGTGCCAGCAGCTTAGCAGGGGCTGATGACTACGAGCAGTACTTC CASSLAGADDYEQYF
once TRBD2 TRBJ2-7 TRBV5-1 TGCGCCAGCAGCCCGGGACTAGCGGGGGAAGAGCAGTACTTC CASSPGLAGEEQYF
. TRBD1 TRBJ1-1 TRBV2 TGTGCCACCTCCGCGGGCAGGGGGAACAATGAAGCTTTCTTT CATSAGRGNNEAFF
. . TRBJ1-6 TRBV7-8 TGTGCCAGCAGCCAACAAGGAACAGGACGTCCCCTCCACTTT CASSQQGTGRPLHF